The 25 T cell receptor beta chains reported below all come from one sample, sequenced in a study of T cell repertoires in aging, cancer and after chemotherapy. TRB rearrangements spanning V, D and J were amplified using mixed TRB-A/B primers. TCRdb recomputed calls from the multiplex PCR reads with MiXCR, one row per CDR3 protein. The table includes 3,600 or so distinct CDR3 sequences, about 29% detected once. Peripheral blood genomic DNA, not sorted cells or RNA, was the template. Material for sequencing was blood. The receptors here all came from a human donor with a solid tumor.

In its sample, this clonotype was seen a few times. The gene calls are TRBV20-1 and TRBJ2-1; 12 bases are shared with TRBD2. The V gene's germline CDR1 is DFQATT and CDR2 SNEGSKA (reference sequence). This CDR3 region has 15 residues. Unmatched junction bases numbered 4, after V lost 3 bases and J lost 4 bases. This CDR3 is CSASLAGGIYNEQFF. The CDR3 bases are TGCAGTGCTAGCCTAGCGGGGGGGATTTACAATGAGCAGTTCTTC.

This clonotype was seen a handful of times. This sequence joins TRBV6-1 and TRBJ1-2; tentatively, D is TRBD1 (5 bases). CDR3 length: 12 residues. CDR1 is MNHNS and CDR2 is SASEGT in the germline V gene. The CDR3: CAGGERDYGYTF. The CDR3 DNA sequence: TGTGCGGGGGGGGAACGGGACTATGGCTACACCTTC.

This clonotype appeared once. With a much larger clone just one base away, this may be a read error. The chain is built from TRBV12-3 or TRBV12-4 and TRBJ2-1, with 11 nucleotides matching TRBD2. The length of the CDR3 is 13 residues. The CDR3 sequence: CANSLQLAGVPFF. CDR3 bases: TGTGCCAACAGTTTACAACTAGCGGGAGTGCCGTTCTTC.

This clonotype was seen only a few times. The chain joins TRBV11-2 to TRBJ2-3; 12 bases align to TRBD2. V lost 2 bases and J lost 4; bases outside the gene matches: 10. The CDR3 runs 18 residues. Germline assignment: CDR1 SGHAT and CDR2 FQNNGV. Here the CDR3 reads CASSLKGLAGGVADTQYF. The CDR3 DNA reads as TGTGCCAGCAGCTTAAAGGGCCTAGCGGGAGGGGTAGCAGATACGCAGTATTTT.

The rearrangement uses TRBV19 and TRBJ2-1; 8 bases line up with TRBD2. V lost 9 bases, J lost 10 bases, and 20 bases stayed unmatched. Per germline, CDR1 LNHDA and CDR2 SQIVND (reference sequence). The CDR3 has 16 amino acids. The CDR3, as DNA: TGTGCCAGCTCTCACACCGGGACTAGGAGTCCTATAGAGCAGTTCTTC. Protein sequence: CASSHTGTRSPIEQFF.

This chain uses TRBV5-1 with TRBJ2-1; perhaps TRBD2 as D (6 bases). The CDR3 length is 14 residues. Germline V CDR1 and CDR2: SGHRS, YFSETQ. Trimming stripped 4 bases from V and 5 bases from J, with 13 bases between. CDR3 bases: TGCGCCAGCAGCAGAACCGGGGGAAACAATGAGCAGTTCTTC. The encoded protein is CASSRTGGNNEQFF.

The V and J genes are TRBV6-4 and TRBJ1-2; D is unclear. The CDR3 runs to 13 residues. V was pared by 5 bases and J by 5 bases, with 12 bases between. Per germline, CDR1 MRHNA and CDR2 SNTAGT. This CDR3 reads CASSQTLGYGYTF. Here the CDR3 DNA reads TGTGCCAGCAGTCAAACCCTGGGGTATGGCTACACCTTC.

The table lists this clonotype with a few counts. The genes are TRBV19 and TRBJ2-5, with TRBD2 as a possible D gene (6 bases). V was trimmed by 9 bases and J by 7 bases, leaving 15 bases between them. Germline V lookup: CDR1 LNHDA, CDR2 SQIVND (reference sequence). The CDR3 extends over 12 amino acids. The CDR3 coding sequence is TGTGCCAGCACCAAGCCCGGGGGGACCCAGTACTTC. It is translated as CASTKPGGTQYF.

The CDR3 reads CASTIGWASTDTQYF. The CDR3 bases are TGCGCCAGCACCATAGGGTGGGCGAGCACAGATACGCAGTATTTT. The chain is built from TRBV5-1 and TRBJ2-3, with D uncertain. The CDR3 totals 15 residues. Germline CDR1 and CDR2: SGHRS and YFSETQ. Trimming took 6 bases from V and 0 from J, leaving 14 bases between them. The full variable domain, in which reference TRBV5-1 and TRBJ2-3 provide the parts outside the CDR3, is KAGVTQTPRYLIKTRGQQVTLSCSPISGHRSVSWYQQTPGQGLQFLFEYFSETQRNKGNFPGRFSGRQFSNSRSEMNVSTLELGDSALYLCASTIGWASTDTQYFGPGTRLTVL.

The chain is built from TRBV10-1 and TRBJ2-7; 10 bases are a match to TRBD1. CDR1 WNHNN and CDR2 SYGVQD come from the germline V gene (reference sequence). Trimming removed 4 bases from V and 1 base from J; junction bases left unmatched: 4. The CDR3 contains 15 residues. CDR3 sequence reads: CASSGQGAYSYEQYV. The CDR3 DNA reads TGCGCCAGCAGTGGACAGGGGGCATATTCCTACGAGCAGTACGTC.

This clonotype qualifies as medium-sized. This chain links TRBV19 with TRBJ2-2, with D unclear. CDR1 is LNHDA and CDR2 is SQIVND in the germline V gene (reference sequence). This CDR3 spans 14 amino acids. Trimming pared 7 bases from V and 2 bases from J, leaving 11 bases between. This chain's CDR3 is CASTPLSNTGELFF. As DNA, the CDR3 is TGTGCCAGTACCCCCCTGTCAAACACCGGGGAGCTGTTTTTT. Full variable domain (outside the CDR3, taken from reference TRBV19 and TRBJ2-2): DGGITQSPKYLFRKEGQNVTLSCEQNLNHDAMYWYRQDPGQGLRLIYYSQIVNDFQKGDIAEGYSVSREKKESFPLTVTSAQKNPTAFYLCASTPLSNTGELFFGEGSRLTVL.

The chain employs TRBV27 and TRBJ2-3; the match to TRBD2 covers 12 bases. Unmatched junction bases numbered 1, after V lost 3 bases and J lost 0 bases. This CDR3 is 16 amino acids long. Germline lookup yields CDR1 MNHEY and CDR2 SMNVEV (reference sequence). CDR3 residues: CASSLTSGSSTDTQYF. In DNA, the CDR3 is TGTGCCAGCAGTTTGACTAGCGGGAGTAGCACAGATACGCAGTATTTT.

The chain uses TRBV29-1 and TRBJ1-2; D is possibly TRBD1 (6 bases). The CDR3 runs to 11 residues. Looked up from germline, CDR1 is SQVTM and CDR2 is ANQGSEA. Trimming cost V 4 bases and J 14 bases, with 17 bases left between them. The CDR3 DNA reads as TGCAGCGTTGTGCAGGGGCCGCAATTAACCTTC. Its protein is CSVVQGPQLTF.

This clonotype was picked up a small number of times. The rearrangement joins TRBV19 to TRBJ1-4; D uncertain. Germline V gene sequence: CDR1 LNHDA, CDR2 SQIVND (reference sequence). The CDR3 consists of 16 residues. Trimming left V 7 bases short and J 2 bases short, with 17 bases between. CDR3 sequence: CASTTEGKATNEKLFF. CDR3 coding DNA: TGTGCCAGTACGACCGAGGGAAAGGCCACTAATGAAAAACTGTTTTTT.

V usage is TRBV5-3 and J usage is TRBJ2-1; D uncertain. TRBV5-3 counts as an open reading frame of uncertain function. With 0 bases removed from V and 3 bases from J, the gap between germline ends came to 13 bases. The CDR3 consists of 16 residues. The CDR3 DNA is TGTGCCAGAAGCTTGGGGCGGTCTCACTACTACAATGAGCAGTTCTTC. Translation: CARSLGRSHYYNEQFF.

This clonotype was detected only a few times. This chain connects TRBV6-4 to TRBJ2-3, with a weak D call TRBD2 (5 bases). CDR3 length equals 13 residues. Per the germline V gene, CDR1 is MRHNA and CDR2 is SNTAGT. V lost 3 bases and J 3 bases, leaving 7 bases between the germline ends. The CDR3 DNA sequence: TGTGCCAGCAGTGAACGGGAAACAGATACGCAGTATTTT. Translating it yields CASSERETDTQYF.

By frequency in the sample, this clonotype is medium-sized. The rearrangement joins TRBV19 to TRBJ2-1; D might be TRBD2 (5 bases). Looked up from germline, CDR1 is LNHDA and CDR2 is SQIVND (reference sequence). The CDR3 length is 14 residues. V lost 3 bases to trimming and J lost 1 base, with 7 bases between them. For the CDR3, the DNA is TGTGCCAGTAGTATTAGCGCGTCCTACAATGAGCAGTTCTTC. Amino acids: CASSISASYNEQFF. The full variable domain, rest sourced from reference TRBV19 and TRBJ2-1, is DGGITQSPKYLFRKEGQNVTLSCEQNLNHDAMYWYRQDPGQGLRLIYYSQIVNDFQKGDIAEGYSVSREKKESFPLTVTSAQKNPTAFYLCASSISASYNEQFFGPGTRLTVL.

This clonotype was picked up one time. This chain joins TRBV29-1 and TRBJ2-1, with a weak D call TRBD2 (6 bases). Germline CDR1 and CDR2: SQVTM and ANQGSEA. Deletions cut 8 bases from V and 7 bases from J, with 12 bases between. The CDR3 sequence is 11 residues long. CDR3 protein: CSTASENEQFF. The CDR3 DNA follows: TGCAGCACGGCTAGCGAGAATGAGCAGTTCTTC.

There are a few counts of this clonotype. The chain links TRBV6-1 to TRBJ1-6; 8 nucleotides agree with TRBD1. V lost 10 bases, J lost 7 bases, and 12 bases stayed unmatched. Per germline, CDR1 MNHNS and CDR2 SASEGT. This CDR3 has 15 amino acids. DNA for the CDR3: TGTGCCATTCTACTTACCGGGACAGGCAATTCACCCCTCCACTTT. This translates into CAILLTGTGNSPLHF.

Remarks on this clonotype: This CDR3 is missing its conserved last phenylalanine or tryptophan, likely due to a read error. This chain uses TRBV6-5 with TRBJ2-7; 13 bases map to TRBD2. This CDR3 is 16 amino acids long. Trimming removed 6 bases from V and 5 bases from J; junction bases left unmatched: 10. The germline V gene encodes CDR1 MNHEY and CDR2 SVGAGI. DNA for the CDR3: TGTGCCAGCAGGACAACGGGACTAGCGGGAATAAACGAGCAGTACTCC. Translating gives CASRTTGLAGINEQYS.

The chain joins TRBV11-2 to TRBJ2-7, with D unclear. Trimming stripped 1 base from V and 2 bases from J, with 9 bases between. The V gene's germline CDR1 is SGHAT and CDR2 FQNNGV. This CDR3 is built from 14 residues. CDR3 bases: TGTGCCAGCAGCTTAGCGTACCGACCCTACGAGCAGTACTTC. This translates into CASSLAYRPYEQYF.

This sequence joins TRBV20-1 and TRBJ2-1, with 14 bases that match TRBD2. The CDR3 length is 18 residues. The ends lost 2 bases at V and 0 bases at J; junction bases unmatched: 6. CDR1 and CDR2 (germline): DFQATT, SNEGSKA (reference sequence). The CDR3 reads CSARLPGTSGSSYNEQFF. The CDR3 bases are TGCAGTGCTAGACTCCCCGGGACTAGCGGGAGCTCCTACAATGAGCAGTTCTTC.

This chain joins TRBV19 and TRBJ2-2; D is undetermined. The CDR3 is made up of 17 amino acids. CDR1 is LNHDA, CDR2 SQIVND, per germline (reference sequence). V dropped 0 bases and J dropped 0 bases, with 11 bases sitting between them. The CDR3 coding sequence is TGTGCCAGTAGTATAGATCTATACAGTTCGAACACCGGGGAGCTGTTTTTT. Protein sequence: CASSIDLYSSNTGELFF.

The chain joins TRBV7-6 to TRBJ2-1, with a possible D match to TRBD2 (5 bases). From germline, CDR1 is SGHVS and CDR2 FNYEAQ. V was clipped by 5 bases and J by 4 bases, with 9 bases between them. The CDR3 sequence is 13 residues long. The CDR3 coding sequence is TGTGCCAGCAGCCCGACGGGATACAATGAGCAGTTCTTC. This codes for CASSPTGYNEQFF.

This clonotype has more than one count but fewer than ten. The chain uses TRBV18 and TRBJ1-4; maybe TRBD1 (5 bases). Between the trimmed V and J ends, which lost 0 bases and 7 bases, there was a span of 15 bases. The length of the CDR3 is 16 residues. Per germline, CDR1 KGHSH and CDR2 LQKENI. CDR3 nucleotides: TGTGCCAGCTCACCACCTGGGACTGGGCCAGTTGAAAAACTGTTTTTT. Its protein product is CASSPPGTGPVEKLFF.